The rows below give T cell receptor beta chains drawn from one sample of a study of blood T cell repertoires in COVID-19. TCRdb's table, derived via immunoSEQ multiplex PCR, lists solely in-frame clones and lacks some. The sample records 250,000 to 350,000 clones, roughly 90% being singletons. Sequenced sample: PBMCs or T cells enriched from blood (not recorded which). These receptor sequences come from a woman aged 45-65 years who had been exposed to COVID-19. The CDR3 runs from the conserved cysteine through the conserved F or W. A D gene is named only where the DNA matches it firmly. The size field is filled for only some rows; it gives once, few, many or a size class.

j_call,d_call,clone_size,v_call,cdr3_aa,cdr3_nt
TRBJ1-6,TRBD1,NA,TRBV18,CASSFGTGEAPLHF,TGTGCCAGCTCATTTGGGACAGGGGAGGCACCCCTCCACTTT
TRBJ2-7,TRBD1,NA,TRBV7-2,CASSPGTGIYEQYF,TGTGCCAGCAGCCCAGGGACAGGGATCTACGAGCAGTACTTC
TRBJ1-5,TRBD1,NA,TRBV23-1,CASSQELGQENQPQHF,TGCGCCAGCAGTCAAGAATTAGGACAGGAAAATCAGCCCCAGCATTTT
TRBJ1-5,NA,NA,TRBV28,CASSSGWGDRPQHF,TGTGCCAGCAGTTCCGGGTGGGGGGATCGGCCCCAGCATTTT
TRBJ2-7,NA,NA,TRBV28,CASRGGYEQYF,TGTGCCAGCAGGGGGGGCTACGAGCAGTACTTC
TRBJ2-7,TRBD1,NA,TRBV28,CASSFFGQGVYEQYF,TGTGCCAGCAGTTTCTTTGGGCAGGGGGTCTACGAGCAGTACTTC
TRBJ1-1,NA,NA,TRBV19,CASRVREGIMNTEAFF,TGTGCCAGTAGGGTTCGGGAGGGTATCATGAACACTGAAGCTTTCTTT
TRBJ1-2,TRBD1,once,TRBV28,CASSLSRDRDGYTF,TGTGCCAGCAGTTTGTCCCGGGACAGGGACGGCTACACCTTC
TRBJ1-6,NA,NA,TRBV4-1,CASSQTGLDNSPLHF,TGCGCCAGCAGCCAAACAGGGTTAGATAATTCACCCCTCCACTTT
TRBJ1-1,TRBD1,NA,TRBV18,CASSPMTGGFTEAFF,TGTGCCAGCTCACCTATGACAGGGGGTTTCACTGAAGCTTTCTTT